This T cell receptor beta chain appears in the sequencing data of a study of blood T cell repertoires in COVID-19. Overall study: PBMCs, B-cell-depleted T cells, or T cells were the source of the cDNA or gDNA that made up the material.

Original analysis: It was from reference gene primer amplification that nucleated cell counts were estimated. TCRdb's table, derived via immunoSEQ multiplex PCR, lists solely in-frame clones and lacks some. D and trimming were read from the DNA, whereas the V and J calls and clone size are those reported in that table. The sample lists about 110,000 clones, about three quarters occurring once. CDR3 length: 14 residues. CDR1 and CDR2 (germline): SGHRS, YFSETQ. V shed 4 bases, J shed 8 bases, and the junction held 9 bases outside the gene matches. The chain joins TRBV5-1 to TRBJ1-2, with TRBD1 matching over 9 bases. Sequenced material: peripheral blood. This receptor was taken from a man between 65 and 85 years old with acute or convalescent COVID-19. The CDR3: CASSPGQGVKGYTF. The CDR3 DNA is TGCGCCAGCAGCCCGGGACAGGGAGTGAAGGGCTACACCTTC.